This note documents a single T cell receptor (beta chain) sequence. Its antigen is currently unknown. Template switching added a universal primer site; cDNA carried unique molecular identifiers. Each CDR3 protein is one row after TCRdb ran MiXCR on the 5' RACE reads. This sample carries roughly 350,000 distinct CDR3 sequences, roughly an eighth of them seen once, and the ten largest clones take approximately 7.6%. The CDR3 runs 16 residues. V lost 2 bases, J lost 5 bases, and 20 bases lay in between. Germline-derived CDR1 and CDR2 are SGHDT and YYEEEE. The sample originates from a study of identical twins. Findings of the study overall: Compared with unrelated sharing, twin-shared out-of-frame alpha sequences had more low-probability sequences.

The same sample was also used in a study of yellow fever vaccine responses in identical twins.

V gene TRBV5-6 combines with J gene TRBJ2-7; the D gene is possibly TRBD1 (5 bases). Input material: CD8+ T cells sorted from blood. The receptor was derived from a woman aged 18-29 years in good health. This CDR3 reads CASSLVRPQGSHEQYV. In nucleotides, the CDR3 is TGTGCCAGCAGCTTAGTCCGCCCGCAGGGATCCCACGAGCAGTACGTC.